Listed below are T cell receptor beta chains from one sample, sequenced in a study of cytomegalovirus exposure and HLA in healthy donors. TCRdb's copy holds only in-frame clones and misses some; the assay was immunoSEQ multiplex PCR. Of around 200,000 clones in the sample, roughly 76% were seen once. Specimen: PBMCs. These receptors were taken from a man aged 35-49 years in good health and CMV-seropositive. The CDR3 runs from the conserved cysteine through the conserved F or W. A D gene is named only where the DNA matches it firmly. Some rows have no size entry. The others give once, few or many, or a class for an expanded clone.

>NA|NA|TRBV9|TRBJ1-1
CASSVVVSTEAFF
TGTGCCAGCAGCGTAGTCGTTTCGACTGAAGCTTTCTTT
>once|NA|TRBV19|TRBJ1-5
CASNAGHSNQPQHF
TGTGCCAGTAACGCAGGTCATAGCAATCAGCCCCAGCATTTT
>NA|NA|TRBV30|TRBJ2-7
CAWSRSSYEQYF
TGTGCCTGGAGTCGGAGCTCCTACGAGCAGTACTTC
>NA|NA|TRBV7-8|TRBJ1-5
CASSSVTGMGQPQHF
TGTGCCAGCAGCTCTGTTACAGGGATGGGGCAGCCCCAGCATTTT
>NA|TRBD1|TRBV6-1|TRBJ1-1
CASSSTGGLVTEAFF
TGTGCCAGCAGTTCGACAGGGGGTTTGGTCACTGAAGCTTTCTTT
>NA|NA|TRBV28|TRBJ2-3
CASSLPAGNTQYF
TGTGCCAGCAGTTTACCGGCCGGGAACACGCAGTATTTT
>NA|NA|TRBV12-5|TRBJ2-5
CASGLGGAGGETQYF
TGTGCTAGTGGTTTGGGAGGGGCAGGAGGGGAGACCCAGTACTTC
>NA|NA|TRBV2|TRBJ2-7
CASSLAGSGQLSSGEQYF
TGTGCCAGCAGCCTCGCCGGGTCTGGACAGTTGAGTTCGGGCGAGCAGTACTTC
>NA|TRBD2|TRBV19|TRBJ2-5
CASSKGLAGVETQYF
TGTGCCAGTAGTAAGGGACTAGCGGGGGTAGAGACCCAGTACTTC
>once|TRBD1|TRBV27|TRBJ1-6
CASRSRQGALPPLHF
TGTGCCAGCAGGTCAAGACAGGGGGCGCTTCCTCCCCTCCACTTT
>NA|NA|TRBV20-1|TRBJ2-7
CSARDWPEQYF
TGCAGTGCTAGAGATTGGCCCGAGCAGTACTTC
>NA|NA|TRBV5-1|TRBJ2-2
CASSSLTGLPNTGELFF
TGCGCCAGCAGCTCCTTGACAGGACTCCCGAACACCGGGGAGCTGTTTTTT
>NA|TRBD1|TRBV28|TRBJ1-2
CASSFSGTGDGGYTF
TGTGCCAGCAGCTTCTCCGGGACAGGGGATGGAGGCTACACCTTC
>few|NA|TRBV19|TRBJ1-2
CASEQGSTEGYTF
TGTGCGTCGGAACAGGGAAGTACTGAGGGCTACACCTTC
>NA|NA|TRBV5-1|TRBJ2-7
CASGIGALYEQYF
TGCGCCAGTGGCATAGGGGCCCTCTACGAGCAGTACTTC
>NA|NA|TRBV28|TRBJ2-7
CASSPDSYEQYF
TGTGCCAGCAGCCCCGACAGCTACGAGCAGTACTTC
>NA|NA|TRBV7-9|TRBJ1-2
CASSLGSHGGYTF
TGTGCCAGCAGCTTAGGGAGTCATGGGGGCTACACCTTC
>NA|NA|TRBV4-3|TRBJ2-2
CASSPSGAGELFF
TGCGCCAGCAGCCCCAGTGGAGCCGGGGAGCTGTTTTTT
>few|NA|TRBV4-1|TRBJ1-4
CASSQEYSRPKGEKLFF
TGCGCCAGCAGCCAAGAGTATTCGCGGCCTAAGGGGGAAAAACTGTTTTTT
>few|TRBD1|TRBV7-6|TRBJ1-1
CASSFQTGVDTEAFF
TGTGCCAGCAGCTTCCAGACAGGGGTTGACACTGAAGCTTTCTTT
>NA|NA|TRBV11-3|TRBJ1-4
CASLGQINEKLFF
TGTGCCAGCCTTGGACAGATTAATGAAAAACTGTTTTTT
>few|NA|TRBV5-1|TRBJ1-5
CASGLHPNQPQHF
TGCGCCAGCGGGCTCCACCCCAATCAGCCCCAGCATTTT
>NA|NA|TRBV7-9|TRBJ2-7
CSSSQEDSSYEQYF
TGTTCCAGCAGCCAAGAGGACAGCTCCTACGAGCAGTACTTC
>NA|NA|TRBV15|TRBJ2-6
CATIQGTGANVLTF
TGTGCCACCATCCAGGGGACCGGGGCCAACGTCCTGACTTTC
>NA|NA|TRBV9|TRBJ1-1
CASSVEPVPNTEAFF
TGTGCCAGCAGCGTAGAACCAGTGCCAAACACTGAAGCTTTCTTT
>NA|TRBD1|TRBV30|TRBJ2-1
CAWSGDRDNEQFF
TGTGCCTGGAGTGGGGACAGGGACAATGAGCAGTTCTTC
>NA|NA|TRBV9|TRBJ1-4
CASSPLSTVTNEKLFF
TGTGCCAGCAGCCCCCTCTCCACAGTCACTAATGAAAAACTGTTTTTT
>NA|TRBD2|TRBV28|TRBJ2-2
CASSTRGGHGELFF
TGTGCCAGCAGCACGCGGGGGGGCCACGGGGAGCTGTTTTTT
>NA|NA|TRBV27|TRBJ2-2
CASSFGATTGELFF
TGTGCCAGCAGTTTTGGAGCGACCACCGGGGAGCTGTTTTTT
>NA|NA|TRBV9|TRBJ1-2
CASSPQGGRNYGYTF
TGTGCCAGCAGCCCCCAAGGGGGAAGGAACTATGGCTACACCTTC
>NA|NA|TRBV10-3|TRBJ2-3
CAISRGDRTTDTQYF
TGTGCCATCAGCAGGGGAGACAGGACCACAGATACGCAGTATTTT
>NA|TRBD1|TRBV7-7|TRBJ2-5
CASSTGGVETQYF
TGTGCTAGCAGCACAGGGGGCGTGGAGACCCAGTACTTC
>NA|NA|TRBV9|TRBJ1-1
CASSVYGSAEAFF
TGTGCCAGCAGCGTATACGGGAGCGCTGAAGCTTTCTTT
>once|NA|TRBV7-9|TRBJ2-2
CASSLWTYTGELFF
TGTGCCAGCAGCTTATGGACATACACCGGGGAGCTGTTTTTT
>NA|NA|TRBV4-3|TRBJ2-5
CASSQDHGPQETQYF
TGCGCCAGCAGCCAAGATCATGGGCCTCAGGAGACCCAGTACTTC
>NA|NA|TRBV27|TRBJ1-2
CASFTGYYGYTF
TGTGCCAGCTTTACAGGGTACTATGGCTACACCTTC
>once|NA|TRBV6-1|TRBJ1-2
CASSDLGAGRGYTF
TGTGCCAGCAGTGACTTAGGGGCCGGGCGTGGCTACACCTTC
>NA|TRBD1|TRBV6-5|TRBJ1-2
CASRPPLQGYGYTF
TGTGCCAGCAGACCGCCCTTACAGGGGTATGGCTACACCTTC
>NA|NA|TRBV5-3|TRBJ2-3
CARSLGVPDTQYF
TGTGCCAGAAGCTTGGGAGTACCAGATACGCAGTATTTT
>few|NA|TRBV19|TRBJ2-1
CASSIQQGAYEQFF
TGTGCCAGTAGTATTCAACAGGGTGCGTATGAGCAGTTCTTC
>NA|NA|TRBV6-1|TRBJ1-3
CASRQGDSGNTIYF
TGTGCCAGCAGACAGGGAGACTCTGGAAACACCATATATTTT
>once|NA|TRBV7-2|TRBJ2-1
CASSNNARANNEQFF
TGTGCCAGCAGCAATAACGCGCGAGCGAACAATGAGCAGTTCTTC
>NA|TRBD2|TRBV29-1|TRBJ2-1
CSAQGGRSSYNEQFF
TGCAGCGCCCAGGGAGGGAGAAGCTCCTACAATGAGCAGTTCTTC
>once|NA|TRBV6-6|TRBJ1-1
CASTFQRDEAFF
TGTGCCAGCACCTTCCAGAGGGATGAAGCTTTCTTT
>NA|NA|TRBV7-8|TRBJ2-7
CASSQAWGTYEQYF
TGTGCCAGCAGCCAGGCGTGGGGCACCTACGAGCAGTACTTC
>once|NA|TRBV7-2|TRBJ2-2
CASSATGSSGELFF
TGTGCCAGCAGCGCCACAGGGTCGTCCGGGGAGCTGTTTTTT
>NA|TRBD1|TRBV6-6|TRBJ1-6
CASKQGDSPLHF
TGTGCCAGCAAACAGGGGGATTCACCCCTCCACTTT
>few|NA|TRBV30|TRBJ2-7
CALGLYEQYF
TGTGCCTTAGGACTGTACGAGCAGTACTTC
>NA|TRBD1|TRBV14|TRBJ1-1
CASSQARGRMNTEAFF
TGTGCCAGCAGCCAAGCGAGGGGGCGCATGAACACTGAAGCTTTCTTT
>NA|NA|TRBV9|TRBJ2-7
CASSVGSGFYEQYF
TGTGCCAGCAGCGTAGGATCGGGGTTCTACGAGCAGTACTTC
>few|NA|TRBV27|TRBJ2-7
CASSWAGEKGDEQYF
TGTGCCAGCAGTTGGGCAGGGGAGAAGGGGGACGAGCAGTACTTC
>NA|NA|TRBV6-1|TRBJ1-2
CASSESTGTNYGYTF
TGTGCCAGCAGTGAATCGACAGGAACCAACTATGGCTACACCTTC
>NA|NA|TRBV29-1|TRBJ1-1
CSAERGGSTEAFF
TGCAGCGCCGAAAGGGGAGGTAGCACTGAAGCTTTCTTT
>NA|NA|TRBV4-1|TRBJ1-1
CASSQGYGVHTEAFF
TGCGCCAGCAGCCAAGGGTACGGGGTCCACACTGAAGCTTTCTTT
>NA|NA|TRBV7-9|TRBJ1-5
CASSLASGIKPQHF
TGTGCCAGCAGCTTAGCGAGCGGAATAAAGCCCCAGCATTTT
>NA|NA|TRBV7-8|TRBJ2-5
CASSLWTERATQYF
TGTGCCAGCAGCTTATGGACAGAACGGGCGACCCAGTACTTC
>NA|NA|TRBV6-5|TRBJ2-5
CASSLGTLETQYF
TGTGCCAGCAGCCTTGGGACTCTGGAGACCCAGTACTTC
>NA|NA|TRBV7-7|TRBJ1-4
CASSLALLRGCPTNEKLFF
TGTGCTAGCAGCTTAGCGCTCCTTCGAGGTTGCCCGACTAATGAAAAACTGTTTTTT
>few|NA|TRBV19|TRBJ2-7
CASSAGVAYEQYF
TGTGCCAGTAGCGCCGGGGTTGCCTACGAGCAGTACTTC
>NA|TRBD2|TRBV9|TRBJ2-2
CASSVSGGAGGELFF
TGTGCCAGCAGCGTTTCCGGGGGGGCCGGCGGGGAGCTGTTTTTT